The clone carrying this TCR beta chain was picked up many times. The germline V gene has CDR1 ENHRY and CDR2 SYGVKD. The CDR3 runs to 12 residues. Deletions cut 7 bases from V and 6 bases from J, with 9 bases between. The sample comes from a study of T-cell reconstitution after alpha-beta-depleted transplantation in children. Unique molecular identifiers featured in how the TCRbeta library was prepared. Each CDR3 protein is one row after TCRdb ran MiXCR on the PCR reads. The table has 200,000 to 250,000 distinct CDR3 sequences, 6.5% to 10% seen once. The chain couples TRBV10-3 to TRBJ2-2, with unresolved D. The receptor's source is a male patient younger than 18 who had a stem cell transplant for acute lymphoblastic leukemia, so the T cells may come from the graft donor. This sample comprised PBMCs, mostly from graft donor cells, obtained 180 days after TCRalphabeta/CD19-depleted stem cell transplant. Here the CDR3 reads CAITQDPGELFF. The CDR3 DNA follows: TGTGCCATCACCCAGGACCCCGGGGAGCTGTTTTTT.